The clone carrying this T cell receptor (beta chain) was seen once. With a much larger clone just one base away, this may be a read error. TCRdb re-called the PCR reads with MiXCR. The sample includes 53,000 or so clones, roughly 20% of them seen just once. There were no patients who had received any treatment before thyroid surgery. The record originates from a study of metastatic and nonmetastatic thyroid tumors. Study overall: From malignant and benign thyroid patients, repertoires in blood and in tumor or nodule tissue were compared.

Germline assignment: CDR1 SGHNT and CDR2 YYREEE (reference sequence). V was trimmed by 3 bases and J by 0 bases, leaving 16 bases between them. The CDR3 runs to 17 residues. The J gene is TRBJ2-1, the V gene TRBV5-4; D gene unclear. This TCR was sampled from a female donor with papillary thyroid cancer or a benign thyroid nodule (not recorded which). Some clones in this sample may be carry-over from other donors' samples. Sequencing was done on a sample of blood. CDR3 coding DNA: TGTGCCAGCAGCTCCTTAGGTTCGGCCAGCTCCTACAATGAGCAGTTCTTC. Translating gives CASSSLGSASSYNEQFF.